This T cell receptor beta chain was sequenced during a study of graft-versus-host responses after intestinal transplantation. Study summary: All recipients were given anti-thymocyte globulin induction, and tacrolimus and steroids were then administered for three to four years.

In regard to this clone: Its antigen is unknown.

CDR3 size: 14 residues. V lost 5 bases to trimming and J lost 2 bases, with 12 bases between them. The germline V gene has CDR1 SEHNR and CDR2 FQNEAQ (reference sequence). TCRdb keeps only in-frame clones here, not all; method: immunoSEQ multiplex PCR. The repertoire includes about 120,000 clones, approximately 95% of them detected once, and 3.3% sits in the top ten. Sequencing used unstimulated CD8+ T cells sorted from spleen or lymph node cells, obtained before intestinal transplant. The sequence was obtained from a human donor who received an intestinal transplant. The V gene is TRBV7-9, the J gene TRBJ1-1; TRBD1 might be the D (5 bases). CDR3 sequence reads: CASSRDGINTEAFF. The CDR3 nucleotides read TGTGCCAGCAGCCGGGACGGAATTAACACTGAAGCTTTCTTT.